This T cell receptor (beta chain) was sequenced in a study of T cell responses to AZD1222 COVID-19 vaccine. Background on the study: Analysis merged second doses at about 4 or about 12 weeks. Study findings and constraints: Repertoire samples came only from after the peak T cell response. There were mostly white British donors and more females than males, and clonal diversity was possibly underestimated. A reported finding is that nearly half of spike-specific TCRs target unmutated variant regions.

This CDR3 spans 16 amino acids. The V segment lost 6 bases and the J segment 3 bases; nucleotides outside the gene matches: 10. Per germline, CDR1 MNHNY and CDR2 SVGAGI (reference sequence). About this clone itself: Its antigen is not identified.

Clones were read by immunoSEQ multiplex PCR, and TCRdb kept only the in-frame ones, dropping some. The sample carries tens of thousands of clones, more than 70% recorded once. This specimen was peripheral blood, taken on day 0 of AZD1222 vaccination. The sequence was obtained from an adult in good health. The V call is TRBV6-6, the J call TRBJ1-3, with 8 positions matching TRBD1. The CDR3 region is CASSPLDRVRGNTIYF. The DNA for the CDR3 is TGTGCCAGCAGCCCCCTGGACAGGGTACGTGGAAACACCATATATTTT.